This T cell receptor (beta chain) was documented in a study of blood T cell repertoires in COVID-19. Overall study: COVID-19 samples collected from the United States, Italy and Spain covered acute and convalescent phases. In each case, the material was cDNA or gDNA derived from T cells, B-cell-depleted T cells, or PBMCs.

Under the authors' procedure: Nucleated cell counts were estimated from reference gene primer amplification. Clones were read by immunoSEQ multiplex PCR, and TCRdb kept only the in-frame ones, dropping some. V, J and clone size reflect that table, while D and trimming were determined from the DNA. The table has roughly 250,000 clones, roughly four fifths seen once; the top ten hold more than 9.5%. CDR1 is SEHNR, CDR2 FQNEAQ, per germline (reference sequence). Germline trimming cut 0 bases from V and 7 bases from J; bases unmatched to any gene: 5. This CDR3 is built from 15 residues. The chain is built from TRBV7-9 and TRBJ2-1; TRBD2 matches 8 bases. This clonotype originated in a woman older than 75 with acute or convalescent COVID-19. The sequencing input was peripheral blood. DNA of the CDR3: TGTGCCAGCAGCTTAGCCGGGGGGGGCCAGAATGAGCAGTTCTTC. Encoded protein: CASSLAGGGQNEQFF.